This note documents a single T cell receptor (beta chain) sequence. The antigen this receptor binds is unknown. Base-call qualities are not available, and no considerably larger clone is one nucleotide away. These data are taken from a study of T cell responses to AZD1222 COVID-19 vaccine (dated by TCRdb to the early 2020s). In the study overall: AZD1222 recipients with second doses at about 4 weeks or about 12 weeks were pooled, because spike-specific TCR depth and breadth did not differ between schedules. Enrollment into the trials was organized by age into subgroups of 18-55, 56-69 and 70-plus years, and those subgroups contained about 160, 30 and 59 TCR-sequenced participants, respectively. A total of more than 230 trial participants underwent TCR sequencing, of whom 207 had received two doses of AZD1222 and 26 had received two doses of the MenACWY control vaccine. What the study reported, not specific to this receptor: The vaccine-associated CD4 TCRs covered the entire spike protein, and the dominant responses fell in regions 160-218 and 743-854. Reportedly, close to half of the unique spike-specific TCRs recognized epitopes lying outside the regions that are mutated in the B.1.351 and B.1.1.7 variants. The 56-69-year group was small, and its depth increase did not reach significance, likely because of low power. Participants were mostly white British and included more females than males, and it was suggested by the authors that clonal diversity may have been underestimated. Because no day 14 peak-response samples were available, repertoires were characterized only after the peak T cell response. Conclusions about previously exposed vaccinees are limited because only six or seven AZD1222 recipients were SARS-CoV-2 seropositive at baseline. After two AZD1222 doses, both the breadth and the depth of spike-specific TCRs were significantly higher than at day 0 and than in MenACWY recipients.

The CDR3 regions of human TCRbeta chains were analyzed by immunosequencing. The authors' analysis ran thus. Repertoire TCRs were matched against a reference library of SARS-CoV-2-specific TCRs generated with the MIRA antigen-specificity platform. Breadth was defined as the fraction of unique TCRs that were SARS-CoV-2-associated. Depth was defined as the fraction of total T cells that were SARS-CoV-2-associated. Using the MIRA data, each spike-specific TCR was mapped to the spike region that the TCR reacts to and placed in a CD4 or CD8 class. Log10-transformed breadth and depth values were compared by one-way ANOVA with Sidak's multiple comparisons tests. The clones in this table, taken by TCRdb from immuneACCESS, are in-frame only. Not every clone is retained; where verified, under half of the shortfall comes from an unresolved V gene, and the cause of the rest is unknown. V and J calls and clone size are copied from that table; D and trimming were computed from the DNA. This sample comprises approximately 60,000 clones, roughly 70% of them detected only once. The top ten hold roughly 13% of the sample.

The sample's time point label, in plain terms: baseline before first vaccination. The vaccinee samples were drawn from two UK trials, COV001 and COV002, one of which was a single-blind randomized controlled phase 2/3 trial testing AZD1222 (ChAdOx1 nCoV-19) in healthy adults. Trial participant PBMC samples were collected at day 0 and day 28 after the second dose for TCRbeta chain sequencing. The sequence came from an adult in good health. The specimen was peripheral blood, collected on day 0 of AZD1222 vaccination.

The nucleotide sequence is given as TGTGCCAGCAGCCAGTCAGTAAATCAGCCCCAGCATTTT. Translation gives CASSQSVNQPQHF. Recombination joined TRBV14 with TRBJ1-5, with an unclear D gene assignment. The CDR3 spans 13 residues, from the cysteine through the phenylalanine. Just CDR3 DNA is preserved here, 39 bases in frame from base 1. The germline ends are 7 bases apart after V is trimmed by 3 bases and J by 4 bases. CDR1 is given as SGHDN and CDR2 as FVKESK, both from the germline V gene.